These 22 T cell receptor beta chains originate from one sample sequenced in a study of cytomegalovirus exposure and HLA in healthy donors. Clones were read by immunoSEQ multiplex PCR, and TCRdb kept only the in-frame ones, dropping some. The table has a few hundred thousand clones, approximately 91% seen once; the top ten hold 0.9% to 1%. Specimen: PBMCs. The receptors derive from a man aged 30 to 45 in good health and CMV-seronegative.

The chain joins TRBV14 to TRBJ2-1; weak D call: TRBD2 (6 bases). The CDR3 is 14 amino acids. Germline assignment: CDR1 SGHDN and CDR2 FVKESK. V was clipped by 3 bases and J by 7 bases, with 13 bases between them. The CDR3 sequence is CASSHIGEANEQFF. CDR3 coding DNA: TGTGCCAGCAGCCATATAGGGGAGGCAAATGAGCAGTTCTTC.

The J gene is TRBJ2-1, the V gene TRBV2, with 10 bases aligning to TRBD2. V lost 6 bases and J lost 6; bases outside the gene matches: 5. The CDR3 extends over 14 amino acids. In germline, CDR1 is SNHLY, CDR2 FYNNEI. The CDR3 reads CASRSGGASNEQFF. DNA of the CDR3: TGTGCCAGCAGAAGCGGGGGGGCGTCCAATGAGCAGTTCTTC.

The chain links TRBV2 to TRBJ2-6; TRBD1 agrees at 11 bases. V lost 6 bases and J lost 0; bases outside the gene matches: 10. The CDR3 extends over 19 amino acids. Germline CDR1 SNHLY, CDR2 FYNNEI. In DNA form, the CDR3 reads TGTGCCAGCAGGGAGGGACAGGGGGTCCACATCTCTGGGGCCAACGTCCTGACTTTC. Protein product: CASREGQGVHISGANVLTF.

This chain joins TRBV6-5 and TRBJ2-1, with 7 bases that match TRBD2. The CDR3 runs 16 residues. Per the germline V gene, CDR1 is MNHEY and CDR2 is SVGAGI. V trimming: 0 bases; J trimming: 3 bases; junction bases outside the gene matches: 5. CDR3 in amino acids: CASSYSKLASYNEQFF. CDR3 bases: TGTGCCAGCAGTTACTCGAAACTAGCGAGCTACAATGAGCAGTTCTTC.

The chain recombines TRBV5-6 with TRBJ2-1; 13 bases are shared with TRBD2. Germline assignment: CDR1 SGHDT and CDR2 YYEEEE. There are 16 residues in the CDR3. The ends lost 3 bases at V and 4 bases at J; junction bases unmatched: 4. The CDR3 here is CASSSWTSGGYNEQFF. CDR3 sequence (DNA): TGTGCCAGCAGCTCCTGGACTAGCGGGGGATACAATGAGCAGTTCTTC.

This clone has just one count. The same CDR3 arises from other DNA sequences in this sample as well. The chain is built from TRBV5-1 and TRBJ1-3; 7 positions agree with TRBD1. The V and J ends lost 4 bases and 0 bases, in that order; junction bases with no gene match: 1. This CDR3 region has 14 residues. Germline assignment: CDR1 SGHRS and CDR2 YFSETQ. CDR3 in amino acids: CASSRDSSGNTIYF. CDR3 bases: TGCGCCAGCAGCCGGGACAGCTCTGGAAACACCATATATTTT.

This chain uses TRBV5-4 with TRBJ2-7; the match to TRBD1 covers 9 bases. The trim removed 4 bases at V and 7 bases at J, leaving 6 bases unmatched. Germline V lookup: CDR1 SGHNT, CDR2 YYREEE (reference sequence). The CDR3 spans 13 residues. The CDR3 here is CASSEQGALEQYF. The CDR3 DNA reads TGTGCCAGCAGCGAACAGGGGGCTCTAGAGCAGTACTTC.

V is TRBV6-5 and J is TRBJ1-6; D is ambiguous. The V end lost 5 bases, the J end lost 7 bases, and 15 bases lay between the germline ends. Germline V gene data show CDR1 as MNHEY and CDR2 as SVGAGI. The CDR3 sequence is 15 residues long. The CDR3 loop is CASSPPAGINSPLHF. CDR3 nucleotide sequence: TGTGCCAGCAGTCCTCCCGCGGGGATCAATTCACCCCTCCACTTT.

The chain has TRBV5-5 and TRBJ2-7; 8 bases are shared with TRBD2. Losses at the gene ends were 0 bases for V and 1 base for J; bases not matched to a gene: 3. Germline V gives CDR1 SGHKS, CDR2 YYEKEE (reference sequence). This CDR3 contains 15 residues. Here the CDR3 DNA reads TGTGCCAGCAGCTTGGTGGGCGGGGGGTCCTACGAGCAGTACTTC. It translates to CASSLVGGGSYEQYF. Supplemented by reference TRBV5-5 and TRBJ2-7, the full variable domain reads DAGVTQSPTHLIKTRGQQVTLRCSPISGHKSVSWYQQVLGQGPQFIFQYYEKEERGRGNFPDRFSARQFPNYSSELNVNALLLGDSALYLCASSLVGGGSYEQYFGPGTRLTVT.

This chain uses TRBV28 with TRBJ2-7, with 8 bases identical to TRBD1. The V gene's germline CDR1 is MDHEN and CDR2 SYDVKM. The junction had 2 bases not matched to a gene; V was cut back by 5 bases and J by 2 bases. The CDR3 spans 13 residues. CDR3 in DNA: TGTGCCAGCAGTCGACAGGGGCCCTACGAGCAGTACTTC. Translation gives CASSRQGPYEQYF.

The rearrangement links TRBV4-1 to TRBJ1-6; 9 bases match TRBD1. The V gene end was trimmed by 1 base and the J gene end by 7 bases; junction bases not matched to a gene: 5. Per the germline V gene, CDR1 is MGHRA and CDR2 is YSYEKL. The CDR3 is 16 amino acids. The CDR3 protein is CASSQAAGTGNSPLHF. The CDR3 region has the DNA TGCGCCAGCAGCCAAGCCGCCGGGACAGGGAATTCACCCCTCCACTTT.

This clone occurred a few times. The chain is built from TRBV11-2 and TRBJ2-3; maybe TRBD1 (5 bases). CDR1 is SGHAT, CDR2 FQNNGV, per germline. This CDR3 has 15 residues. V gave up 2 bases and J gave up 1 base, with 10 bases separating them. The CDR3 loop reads CASSLQGFGTDTQYF. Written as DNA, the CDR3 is TGTGCCAGCAGCTTACAGGGTTTCGGCACAGATACGCAGTATTTT.

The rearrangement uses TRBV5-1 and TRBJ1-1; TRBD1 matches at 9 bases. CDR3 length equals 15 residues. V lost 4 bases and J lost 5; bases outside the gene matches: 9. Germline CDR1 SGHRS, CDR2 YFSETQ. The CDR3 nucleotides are TGCGCCAGCAGCCTTCGGACAGGGGATGGAACTGAAGCTTTCTTT. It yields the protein CASSLRTGDGTEAFF.

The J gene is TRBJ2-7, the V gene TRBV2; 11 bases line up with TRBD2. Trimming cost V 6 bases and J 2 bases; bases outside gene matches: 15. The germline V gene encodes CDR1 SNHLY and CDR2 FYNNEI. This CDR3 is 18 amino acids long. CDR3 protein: CASSLSTSGGRLTYEQYF. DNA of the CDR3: TGTGCCAGCAGCCTGAGCACTAGCGGGGGCCGCTTGACCTACGAGCAGTACTTC.

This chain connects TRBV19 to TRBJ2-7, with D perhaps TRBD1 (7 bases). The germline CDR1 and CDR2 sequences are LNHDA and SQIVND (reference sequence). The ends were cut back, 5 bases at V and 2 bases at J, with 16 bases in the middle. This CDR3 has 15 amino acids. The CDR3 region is CASSPLAGGPYEQYF. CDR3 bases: TGTGCCAGTAGTCCCCTGGCAGGGGGGCCCTACGAGCAGTACTTC.

The CDR3 reads CASSQVAGVGNTIYF. CDR3 nucleotides: TGCGCCAGCAGCCAAGTGGCCGGGGTTGGAAACACCATATATTTT. The chain employs TRBV4-1 and TRBJ1-3; D is ambiguous. Germline-derived CDR1 and CDR2 are MGHRA and YSYEKL. CDR3 length: 15 residues. V gave up 1 base and J gave up 3 bases, with 10 bases separating them.

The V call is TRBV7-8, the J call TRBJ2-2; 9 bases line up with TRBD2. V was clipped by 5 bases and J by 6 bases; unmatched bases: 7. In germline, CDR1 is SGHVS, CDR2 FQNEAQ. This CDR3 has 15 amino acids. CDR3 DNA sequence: TGTGCCAGCAGCCGAGCGGGGGGCGTGGCCGGGGAGCTGTTTTTT. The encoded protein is CASSRAGGVAGELFF.

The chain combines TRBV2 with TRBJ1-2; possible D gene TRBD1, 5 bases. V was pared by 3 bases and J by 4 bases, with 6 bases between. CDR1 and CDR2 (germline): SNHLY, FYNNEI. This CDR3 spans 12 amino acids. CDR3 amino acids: CASSDRVYGYTF. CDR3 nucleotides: TGTGCCAGCAGTGACAGGGTCTATGGCTACACCTTC. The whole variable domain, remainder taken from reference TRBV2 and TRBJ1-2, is EPEVTQTPSHQVTQMGQEVILRCVPISNHLYFYWYRQILGQKVEFLVSFYNNEISEKSEIFDDQFSVERPDGSNFTLKIRSTKLEDSAMYFCASSDRVYGYTFGSGTRLTVV.

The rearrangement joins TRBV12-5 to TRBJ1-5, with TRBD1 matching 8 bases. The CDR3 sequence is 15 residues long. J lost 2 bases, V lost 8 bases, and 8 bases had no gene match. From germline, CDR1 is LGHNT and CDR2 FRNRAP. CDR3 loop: CASSSEDRGNQPQHF. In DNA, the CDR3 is TGTGCTAGTTCTTCAGAGGACAGGGGCAATCAGCCCCAGCATTTT.

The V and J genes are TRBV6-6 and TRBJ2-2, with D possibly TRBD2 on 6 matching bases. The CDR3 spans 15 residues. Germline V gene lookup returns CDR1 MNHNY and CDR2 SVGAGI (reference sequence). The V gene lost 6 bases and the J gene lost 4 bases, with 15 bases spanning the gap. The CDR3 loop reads CASSRQGGRTGELFF. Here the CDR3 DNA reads TGTGCCAGCAGCCGTCAGGGAGGACGCACCGGGGAGCTGTTTTTT.

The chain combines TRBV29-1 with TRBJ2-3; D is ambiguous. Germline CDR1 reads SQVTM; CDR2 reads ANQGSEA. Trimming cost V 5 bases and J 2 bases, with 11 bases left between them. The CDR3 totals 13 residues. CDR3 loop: CSVPGWSTDTQYF. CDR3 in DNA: TGCAGCGTTCCAGGATGGTCCACAGATACGCAGTATTTT.

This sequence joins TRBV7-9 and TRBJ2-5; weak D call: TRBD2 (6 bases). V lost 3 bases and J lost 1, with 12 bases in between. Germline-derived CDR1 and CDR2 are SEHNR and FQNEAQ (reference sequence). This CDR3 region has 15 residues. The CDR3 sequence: CASSLGGLVQETQYF. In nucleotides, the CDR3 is TGTGCCAGCAGCTTGGGGGGTCTTGTCCAAGAGACCCAGTACTTC.